This is a list of T cell receptor beta chains from one sample in a study of T-cell memory formation after mild COVID-19. From the 5' RACE reads, TCRdb called clonotypes with MiXCR, one entry per CDR3 protein. There are a few hundred thousand distinct CDR3 sequences in the sample; 15% to 20% occur only once, and 20% to 25% lies in the top ten. Sequenced sample: PBMCs or a T cell subset sorted from them (not recorded which). All receptors derive from a man aged 18 to 30 who had mild COVID-19 (a few samples of this study predate the infection). Cell type and time point are not known. The CDR3 runs from the conserved cysteine through the conserved F or W. The D gene is left open where the match is weak. Clone size is given for some rows only: seen once, a few or many times, or a class if the clone is expanded.

clone_size	v_call	j_call	d_call	cdr3_nt	cdr3_aa
many	TRBV7-6	TRBJ2-2	-	TGTGCCAGCAGCGACGCACCGGTGAACACCGGGGAGCTGTTTTTT	CASSDAPVNTGELFF
-	TRBV27	TRBJ2-7	TRBD2	TGTGCCAGCAGTCCGGGGGGAGGAGGCAGCGAGCAGTACTTC	CASSPGGGGSEQYF
-	TRBV6-5	TRBJ2-5	-	TGTGCCAGCAGTTACTCCCCCTCACGCCAAGAGACCCAGTACTTC	CASSYSPSRQETQYF
few	TRBV20-1	TRBJ1-3	-	TGCAGTGCTAGACCGACGGCTGGAAACACCATATATTTT	CSARPTAGNTIYF
-	TRBV5-8	TRBJ1-3	-	TGTGCCAGCAGCTTGGGGTTAATCCGTGGAAACACCATATATTTT	CASSLGLIRGNTIYF
-	TRBV29-1	TRBJ1-2	-	TGCAGCGTTGACGGACCGGGGGGCTACACCTTC	CSVDGPGGYTF
few	TRBV7-6	TRBJ2-7	-	TGTGCCAGCAGTCTCGTGGGCTCAGAGGTGTACTTC	CASSLVGSEVYF
-	TRBV4-1	TRBJ2-5	-	TGCGCCAGCAGCCAGATCGGGATAACGGGGATAGAGACCCAGTACTTC	CASSQIGITGIETQYF
-	TRBV7-3	TRBJ2-2	-	TGTGCCAGCACCCCAGGGGCTCCCGGGGAGCTGTTTTTT	CASTPGAPGELFF
few	TRBV6-5	TRBJ2-7	-	TGTGCCAGCAGTTACTCGCCGGGTGGAGAAGTCCACTACGAGCAGTACTTC	CASSYSPGGEVHYEQYF
many	TRBV13	TRBJ2-1	TRBD1	TGTGCCAGCAGCTTTGATCCCGGGACAGCATACAATGAGCAGTTCTTC	CASSFDPGTAYNEQFF
few	TRBV11-3	TRBJ2-6	TRBD1	TGTGCCAGCAGCCCGGGGACAGGGGGAGGTTACTGGGCCAACGTCCTGACTTTC	CASSPGTGGGYWANVLTF
few	TRBV6-2/TRBV6-3	TRBJ2-5	-	TGTGCCAGCAGTTACAGGGCGTACGAGGAGACCCAGTACTTC	CASSYRAYEETQYF
-	TRBV12-3/TRBV12-4	TRBJ2-5	-	TGTGCCAGCACCTCACAGGGGAGGGGGCCGCTGGAGACCCAGTACTTC	CASTSQGRGPLETQYF
few	TRBV7-2	TRBJ2-3	-	TGTGCCAGCAGCTTCAAAGGGTCGGATACGCAGTATTTT	CASSFKGSDTQYF
few	TRBV12-3/TRBV12-4	TRBJ2-1	TRBD1	TGTGCCAGCAGTTTCCGGGACAGGTACAATGAGCAGTTCTTC	CASSFRDRYNEQFF
-	TRBV20-1	TRBJ1-6	TRBD1	TGCAGTGCTAGAGATGCCATCCGTGCCAGGGGGTTTACACCCCTCCACTTT	CSARDAIRARGFTPLHF
-	TRBV5-1	TRBJ1-6	-	TGCGCCAGCAGCCCGGACCGACTGGGGTCACCCCTCCACTTT	CASSPDRLGSPLHF
few	TRBV6-5	TRBJ2-2	TRBD2	TGTGCCAGCAGTGCTAGCGGGGGGATAAGCGGGGAGCTGTTTTTT	CASSASGGISGELFF
-	TRBV7-9	TRBJ2-7	TRBD1	TGTGCCAGCAGCCGGGACAGGCCCTACGAGCAGTACTTC	CASSRDRPYEQYF
-	TRBV18	TRBJ1-4	-	TGTGCCAGCTCACTTGACGTTGCGGGCAGGAATGAAAAACTGTTTTTT	CASSLDVAGRNEKLFF
-	TRBV29-1	TRBJ2-4	TRBD1	TGCAGCGTTGAAGCCCCCGGACAGGGGGCTTACCACGGGGAAATAGCCAAAAACATTCAGTACTTC	CSVEAPGQGAYHGEIAKNIQYF
few	TRBV2	TRBJ1-6	-	TGTGCCAGCAGGGACTACAGGGACCGGGGTTCACCCCTCCACTTT	CASRDYRDRGSPLHF
few	TRBV19	TRBJ2-2	TRBD1	TGTGCCAGTAGTCTGAGAAACAGGGGCAGCGGGGAGCTGTTTTTT	CASSLRNRGSGELFF
few	TRBV5-1	TRBJ2-2	-	TGCGCCAGCAGCTTCGACCCAGCGAACACCGGGGAGCTGTTTTTT	CASSFDPANTGELFF
few	TRBV28	TRBJ2-3	-	TGTGCCAGCACTCTTAGGGGGAGCTCAACTTTGGCGGCGTATTTT	CASTLRGSSTLAAYF
-	TRBV14	TRBJ2-3	TRBD2	TGTGCCAGCAGCCACAGCGGGGAAGTCACAGATACGCAGTATTTT	CASSHSGEVTDTQYF
few	TRBV7-9	TRBJ1-1	-	TGTGCCAGCAGCGCGTGGACTGAAGCTTTCTTT	CASSAWTEAFF
few	TRBV20-1	TRBJ2-3	-	TGCAGTGCCCCCGCCAGACTATTCACAGATACGCAGTATTTT	CSAPARLFTDTQYF
-	TRBV24-1	TRBJ2-3	-	TGTGCCACCAGTGCCCCCGAGCAGGATACGCAGTATTTT	CATSAPEQDTQYF
many	TRBV7-2	TRBJ1-2	-	TGTGCCAGCAGACCCCCCGGGGGTTACTATGGCTACACCTTC	CASRPPGGYYGYTF
-	TRBV4-3	TRBJ2-5	TRBD2	TGCGCCAGCAGCCAGACTAGCGGGGGAGGCCAAGAGACCCAGTACTTC	CASSQTSGGGQETQYF
-	TRBV27	TRBJ1-2	-	TGTGCCAGCAGCCGGTATGCGACGGGGAACTATGGCTACACCTTC	CASSRYATGNYGYTF
-	TRBV9	TRBJ1-6	-	TGTGCCAGCAGCGAGGGCCTGAGGGAATATTCACCCCTCCACTTT	CASSEGLREYSPLHF
few	TRBV10-3	TRBJ1-4	-	TGTGCCACTAGAAGGGCGAGGGCTAATGAAAAACTGTTTTTT	CATRRARANEKLFF
few	TRBV12-3/TRBV12-4	TRBJ1-1	-	TGTGCCAGCACCGTCTCGGTCGAAGCTTTCTTT	CASTVSVEAFF
few	TRBV20-1	TRBJ2-2	-	TGCAGTGCTAGAGACAGGGTTGTATCCGGGGAGCTGTTTTTT	CSARDRVVSGELFF
-	TRBV24-1	TRBJ1-1	-	TGTGCCACCAGTGATTCCGGGACGGGTGGGACTGAAGCTTTCTTT	CATSDSGTGGTEAFF
many	TRBV4-2	TRBJ2-2	-	TGTGCCAGCAGCCAAGATACGCTGGGGGCGGGCACCGGGGAGCTGTTTTTT	CASSQDTLGAGTGELFF
few	TRBV4-1	TRBJ2-3	TRBD1	TGCGCCAGCAGGCCCCCCGGACAGGGCGCATGGACGCAGTATTTT	CASRPPGQGAWTQYF
few	TRBV6-2/TRBV6-3	TRBJ2-1	TRBD2	TGTGCCAGCAGAGGTGGGGGGGACAATGAGCAGTTCTTC	CASRGGGDNEQFF
many	TRBV5-1	TRBJ2-7	TRBD1	TGCGCCAGCAGCTTGGGGCCCGGGACAGGGAACGAGCAGTACTTC	CASSLGPGTGNEQYF
few	TRBV5-4	TRBJ2-7	TRBD1	TGTGCCAGCAGCTCCCGACAGGGCATCGGGTACGAGCAGTACTTC	CASSSRQGIGYEQYF
-	TRBV4-2	TRBJ2-3	TRBD2	TGTGCCAGCAGCCAAGGTGGACTAGCGGGGGGCCCCACAGATACGCAGTATTTT	CASSQGGLAGGPTDTQYF
-	TRBV9	TRBJ2-1	-	TGTGCCAGCAGCGTAGAGTATAGCTCCTACAATGAGCAGTTCTTC	CASSVEYSSYNEQFF
few	TRBV20-1	TRBJ1-5	-	TGCAGTGCTAGAGATCAACAGGGCCCCGCGCCCCAGCATTTT	CSARDQQGPAPQHF
many	TRBV20-1	TRBJ2-5	TRBD2	TGCAGTGCTAGAGAGGCTAGCGGGGACCAAGAGACCCAGTACTTC	CSAREASGDQETQYF
few	TRBV29-1	TRBJ1-4	-	TGCAGCGTCGGTCAGGGGCTTCCTAATGAAAAACTGTTTTTT	CSVGQGLPNEKLFF
few	TRBV4-1	TRBJ2-7	TRBD2	TGCGCCAGCAGCCAAACTAGCGGGGACTACGAGCAGTACTTC	CASSQTSGDYEQYF
-	TRBV19	TRBJ1-5	-	TGTGCCAGTAGTATAGTCCAGACGAATAGCAATCAGCCCCAGCATTTT	CASSIVQTNSNQPQHF
-	TRBV20-1	TRBJ2-7	TRBD1	TGCAGTGCCCCGGGACAGAGCTACGAGCAGTACTTC	CSAPGQSYEQYF
-	TRBV18	TRBJ1-2	-	TGTGCCAGCTCACCACGAAGTTCGCGGAGGGACTATGGCTACACCTTC	CASSPRSSRRDYGYTF
-	TRBV4-3	TRBJ2-3	-	TGCGCCAGCAGCCCGAGACATGGCACAGATACGCAGTATTTT	CASSPRHGTDTQYF
-	TRBV5-1	TRBJ2-7	-	TGCGCCAGCAGCCCAGCTCAGGGGATTCAGTACGAGCAGTACTTC	CASSPAQGIQYEQYF
few	TRBV6-5	TRBJ1-1	-	TGTGCCAGCAGTTACTCGATTCCTCAGGGAAGGATTGAAGCTTTCTTT	CASSYSIPQGRIEAFF
many	TRBV5-1	TRBJ1-4	-	TGCGCCAGCAGCCGGACCTCGGGGGCAACTAATGAAAAACTGTTTTTT	CASSRTSGATNEKLFF
few	TRBV11-1	TRBJ2-3	TRBD1	TGTGCCAGCAGTCTCCGGGACAGGTCAATAGATACGCAGTATTTT	CASSLRDRSIDTQYF
few	TRBV4-3	TRBJ1-3	TRBD1	TGCGCCAGCAGCCGAACGACAGGGCCTGGAAACACCATATATTTT	CASSRTTGPGNTIYF
-	TRBV19	TRBJ2-1	-	TGTGCCAGTAGTATAAACTCCCTGGGGCAGTTCTTC	CASSINSLGQFF
-	TRBV5-1	TRBJ1-2	-	TGCGCCAGCAGATCCTTTATTGGCTACACCTTC	CASRSFIGYTF